This TCR beta chain was sequenced for a study of T cell repertoires in aging, cancer and after chemotherapy. Points from the study as a whole: Healthy donors lost TCR diversity with age mainly through richness, cancer patients through richness and evenness. Untreated cancer patients had significantly lower blood TCR diversity than age-matched healthy donors. Rebound thymic output was suggested by rising median generation probability during chemotherapy in each cancer cohort.

This clonotype was seen a few times. What it binds is unknown. TCR beta rearrangements were amplified from peripheral blood genomic DNA. Multiplex touch-down PCR with TRB-A/B primers amplified rearranged V-D-J TRB sequences. Using its own MiXCR run on the multiplex PCR reads, TCRdb lists one record per CDR3 protein. This sample carries around 680 distinct CDR3 sequences, 30% to 40% of them seen once, and the ten largest clones take over 60%. The CDR3 loop spans 16 amino acids. Germline V gives CDR1 LNHNV, CDR2 YYDKDF (reference sequence). Trimming at V came to 1 base and at J to 6 bases, leaving 9 bases not matched to a gene.

The clonotype originates from a human donor with a blood cancer. This chain joins TRBV15 and TRBJ1-5; TRBD1 agrees at 7 bases. Sequencing was done on a sample of blood. CDR3 DNA: TGTGCCACCAGCAGAGGTGGTGACAGGGTTCGTCAGCCCCAGCATTTT. It yields the protein CATSRGGDRVRQPQHF.